A single sample is the source of the 2 T cell receptor beta chains below, sequenced in a study of early T cells in non-severe SARS-CoV-2 infection. Each CDR3 protein is one row after TCRdb ran MiXCR on the 5' RACE reads. Seen here are 75,000 or so distinct CDR3 sequences, around 15% observed once, and the top ten hold roughly 9.7%. Sequencing was done on a sample of whole blood. The receptors originated from an adult who was a healthcare worker with PCR-confirmed SARS-CoV-2 infection or an uninfected control (not recorded which).

This clonotype was counted a few times. The chain recombines TRBV6-4 with TRBJ2-2; 8 bases match TRBD1. V lost 5 bases and J lost 8; bases outside the gene matches: 7. Per the germline V gene, CDR1 is MRHNA and CDR2 is SNTAGT. The CDR3 runs 14 residues. In nucleotides, the CDR3 is TGTGCCAGCAGTCCAGGGGGCTCCACGGGGGAGCTGTTTTTT. Amino acid sequence: CASSPGGSTGELFF.

The chain links TRBV6-1 to TRBJ1-6; D unclear. This CDR3 is 15 amino acids long. Trimming shortened V by 1 base and J by 7 bases, and 11 bases separated the two germline ends. CDR1 is MNHNS, CDR2 SASEGT, per germline. CDR3 DNA sequence: TGTGCCAGCAGTGAAGTGTGGGGAGGGAATTCACCCCTCCACTTT. It codes for CASSEVWGGNSPLHF.